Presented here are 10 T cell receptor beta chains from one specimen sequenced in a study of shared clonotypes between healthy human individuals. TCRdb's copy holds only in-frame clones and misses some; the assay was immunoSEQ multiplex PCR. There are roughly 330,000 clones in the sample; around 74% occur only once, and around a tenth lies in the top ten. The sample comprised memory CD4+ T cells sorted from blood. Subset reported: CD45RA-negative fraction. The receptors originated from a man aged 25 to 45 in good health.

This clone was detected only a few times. This CDR3 is CASSLDSYSGANVLTF. DNA for the CDR3: TGTGCCAGCAGTCTCGACAGCTACTCTGGGGCCAACGTCCTGACTTTC. V and J are TRBV5-5 and TRBJ2-6, with D maybe TRBD1 (5 bases). Germline V gene lookup returns CDR1 SGHKS and CDR2 YYEKEE (reference sequence). Trimming took off 5 bases at V and 0 bases at J, with 12 bases between the two ends. The CDR3 is made up of 16 amino acids.

The CDR3 DNA is TGTGCCAGCAGCACTCCGGGACAGGGAATCACAGATACGCAGTATTTT. The encoded protein is CASSTPGQGITDTQYF. The chain employs TRBV5-4 and TRBJ2-3, with TRBD1 matching 9 bases. The CDR3 consists of 16 residues. In germline, CDR1 is SGHNT, CDR2 YYREEE (reference sequence). Trimming cost V 4 bases and J 2 bases; bases outside gene matches: 8.

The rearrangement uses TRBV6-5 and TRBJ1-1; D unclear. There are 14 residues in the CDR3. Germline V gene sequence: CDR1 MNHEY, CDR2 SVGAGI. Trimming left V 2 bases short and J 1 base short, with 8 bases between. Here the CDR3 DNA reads TGTGCCAGCAGTTACAGGACCCAGAACACTGAAGCTTTCTTT. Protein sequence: CASSYRTQNTEAFF.

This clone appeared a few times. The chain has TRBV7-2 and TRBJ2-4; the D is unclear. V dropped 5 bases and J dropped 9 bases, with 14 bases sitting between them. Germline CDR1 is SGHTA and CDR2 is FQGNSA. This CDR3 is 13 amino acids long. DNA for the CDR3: TGTGCCAGCAGCAAAGACCGGCAAGGCATTCAGTACTTC. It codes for CASSKDRQGIQYF. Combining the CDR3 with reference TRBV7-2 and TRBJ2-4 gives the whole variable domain GAGVSQSPSNKVTEKGKDVELRCDPISGHTALYWYRQSLGQGLEFLIYFQGNSAPDKSGLPSDRFSAERTGGSVSTLTIQRTQQEDSAVYLCASSKDRQGIQYFGAGTRLSVL.

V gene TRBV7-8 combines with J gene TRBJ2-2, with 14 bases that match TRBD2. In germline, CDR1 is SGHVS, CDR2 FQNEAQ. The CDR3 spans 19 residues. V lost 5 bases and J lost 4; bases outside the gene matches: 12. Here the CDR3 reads CASSAQGTSGRSGTGELFF. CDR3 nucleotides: TGTGCCAGCAGCGCCCAGGGGACTAGCGGGAGATCAGGCACCGGGGAGCTGTTTTTT.

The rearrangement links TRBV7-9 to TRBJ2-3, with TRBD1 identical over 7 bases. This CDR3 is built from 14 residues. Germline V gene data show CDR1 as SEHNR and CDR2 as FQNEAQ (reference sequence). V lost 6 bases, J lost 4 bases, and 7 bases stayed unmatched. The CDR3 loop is CASRNRGSADTQYF. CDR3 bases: TGTGCCAGCAGGAACAGGGGTTCTGCAGATACGCAGTATTTT. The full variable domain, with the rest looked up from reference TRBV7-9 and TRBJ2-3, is DTGVSQNPRHKITKRGQNVTFRCDPISEHNRLYWYRQTLGQGPEFLTYFQNEAQLEKSRLLSDRFSAERPKGSFSTLEIQRTEQGDSAMYLCASRNRGSADTQYFGPGTRLTVL.

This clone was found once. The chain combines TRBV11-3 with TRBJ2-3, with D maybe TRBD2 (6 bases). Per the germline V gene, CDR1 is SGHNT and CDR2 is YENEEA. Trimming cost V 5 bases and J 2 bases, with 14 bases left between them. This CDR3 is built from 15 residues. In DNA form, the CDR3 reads TGTGCCAGCAGCCAAGCGGGCGGGGCCACAGATACGCAGTATTTT. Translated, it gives CASSQAGGATDTQYF.

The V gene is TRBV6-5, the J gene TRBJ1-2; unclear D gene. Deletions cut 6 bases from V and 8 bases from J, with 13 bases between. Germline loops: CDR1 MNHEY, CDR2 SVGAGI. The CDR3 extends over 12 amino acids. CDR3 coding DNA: TGTGCCAGCAGCCGACCATTAGAAGGCTACACCTTC. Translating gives CASSRPLEGYTF.

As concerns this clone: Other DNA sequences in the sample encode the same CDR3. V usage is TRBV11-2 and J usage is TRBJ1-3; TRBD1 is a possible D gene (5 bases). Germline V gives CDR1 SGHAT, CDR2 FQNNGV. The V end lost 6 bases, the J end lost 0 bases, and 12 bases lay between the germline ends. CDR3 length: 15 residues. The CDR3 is CASRSGTDSGNTIYF. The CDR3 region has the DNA TGTGCCAGCAGGTCCGGGACTGACTCTGGAAACACCATATATTTT.

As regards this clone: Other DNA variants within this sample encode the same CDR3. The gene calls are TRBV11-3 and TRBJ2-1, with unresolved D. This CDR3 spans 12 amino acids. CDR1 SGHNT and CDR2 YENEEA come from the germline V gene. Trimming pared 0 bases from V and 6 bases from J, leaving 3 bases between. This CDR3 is CASSLDSNEQFF. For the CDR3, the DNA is TGTGCCAGCAGCTTAGACAGCAATGAGCAGTTCTTC.